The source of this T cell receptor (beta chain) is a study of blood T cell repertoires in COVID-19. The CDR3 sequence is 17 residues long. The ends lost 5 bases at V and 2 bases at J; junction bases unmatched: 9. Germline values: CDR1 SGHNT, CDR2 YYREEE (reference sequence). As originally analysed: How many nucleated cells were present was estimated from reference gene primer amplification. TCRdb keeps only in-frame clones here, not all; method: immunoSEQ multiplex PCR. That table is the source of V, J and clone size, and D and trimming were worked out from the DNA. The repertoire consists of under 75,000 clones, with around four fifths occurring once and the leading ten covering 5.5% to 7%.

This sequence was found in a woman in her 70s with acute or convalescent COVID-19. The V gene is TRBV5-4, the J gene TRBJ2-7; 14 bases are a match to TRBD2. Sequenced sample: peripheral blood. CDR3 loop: CASRYPGLAGATYEQYF. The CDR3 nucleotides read TGTGCCAGCAGGTACCCGGGACTAGCGGGGGCCACCTACGAGCAGTACTTC.